This T cell receptor beta chain was recovered during a study of CXCR3-negative and CXCR3-positive naive CD8 T cells. Germline loops: CDR1 DFQATT, CDR2 SNEGSKA (reference sequence). CDR3 size: 15 residues. Preparation of TRB cDNA libraries relied on 5' RACE carrying UMI labels. TCRdb re-analyzed the 5' RACE reads; it lists each CDR3 protein once, without DNA. Here the sample table reports fewer than 55,000 distinct CDR3 sequences. Sorts that each held 300,000 cells were run in triplicate for every CD8+ T cell subset. Naivety in CD8+ T cells corresponded to a CD45RO-CCR7+CD27+CD95- phenotype. The source of this sequence is a human donor in good health. Some clones in this sample may be carry-over from other donors' samples. Sequences were obtained from naive CXCR3- CD8+ T cells from blood. Subset of the sample: CD45RO-CCR7+CD27+CD95- naive CD8+ T cells lacking CXCR3 (TNR3-). V gene TRBV20-1 combines with J gene TRBJ1-5; as DNA is missing, the TRBD1 call by TCRdb cannot be tested. The CDR3 loop reads CSATEDRGSSEPQHF.